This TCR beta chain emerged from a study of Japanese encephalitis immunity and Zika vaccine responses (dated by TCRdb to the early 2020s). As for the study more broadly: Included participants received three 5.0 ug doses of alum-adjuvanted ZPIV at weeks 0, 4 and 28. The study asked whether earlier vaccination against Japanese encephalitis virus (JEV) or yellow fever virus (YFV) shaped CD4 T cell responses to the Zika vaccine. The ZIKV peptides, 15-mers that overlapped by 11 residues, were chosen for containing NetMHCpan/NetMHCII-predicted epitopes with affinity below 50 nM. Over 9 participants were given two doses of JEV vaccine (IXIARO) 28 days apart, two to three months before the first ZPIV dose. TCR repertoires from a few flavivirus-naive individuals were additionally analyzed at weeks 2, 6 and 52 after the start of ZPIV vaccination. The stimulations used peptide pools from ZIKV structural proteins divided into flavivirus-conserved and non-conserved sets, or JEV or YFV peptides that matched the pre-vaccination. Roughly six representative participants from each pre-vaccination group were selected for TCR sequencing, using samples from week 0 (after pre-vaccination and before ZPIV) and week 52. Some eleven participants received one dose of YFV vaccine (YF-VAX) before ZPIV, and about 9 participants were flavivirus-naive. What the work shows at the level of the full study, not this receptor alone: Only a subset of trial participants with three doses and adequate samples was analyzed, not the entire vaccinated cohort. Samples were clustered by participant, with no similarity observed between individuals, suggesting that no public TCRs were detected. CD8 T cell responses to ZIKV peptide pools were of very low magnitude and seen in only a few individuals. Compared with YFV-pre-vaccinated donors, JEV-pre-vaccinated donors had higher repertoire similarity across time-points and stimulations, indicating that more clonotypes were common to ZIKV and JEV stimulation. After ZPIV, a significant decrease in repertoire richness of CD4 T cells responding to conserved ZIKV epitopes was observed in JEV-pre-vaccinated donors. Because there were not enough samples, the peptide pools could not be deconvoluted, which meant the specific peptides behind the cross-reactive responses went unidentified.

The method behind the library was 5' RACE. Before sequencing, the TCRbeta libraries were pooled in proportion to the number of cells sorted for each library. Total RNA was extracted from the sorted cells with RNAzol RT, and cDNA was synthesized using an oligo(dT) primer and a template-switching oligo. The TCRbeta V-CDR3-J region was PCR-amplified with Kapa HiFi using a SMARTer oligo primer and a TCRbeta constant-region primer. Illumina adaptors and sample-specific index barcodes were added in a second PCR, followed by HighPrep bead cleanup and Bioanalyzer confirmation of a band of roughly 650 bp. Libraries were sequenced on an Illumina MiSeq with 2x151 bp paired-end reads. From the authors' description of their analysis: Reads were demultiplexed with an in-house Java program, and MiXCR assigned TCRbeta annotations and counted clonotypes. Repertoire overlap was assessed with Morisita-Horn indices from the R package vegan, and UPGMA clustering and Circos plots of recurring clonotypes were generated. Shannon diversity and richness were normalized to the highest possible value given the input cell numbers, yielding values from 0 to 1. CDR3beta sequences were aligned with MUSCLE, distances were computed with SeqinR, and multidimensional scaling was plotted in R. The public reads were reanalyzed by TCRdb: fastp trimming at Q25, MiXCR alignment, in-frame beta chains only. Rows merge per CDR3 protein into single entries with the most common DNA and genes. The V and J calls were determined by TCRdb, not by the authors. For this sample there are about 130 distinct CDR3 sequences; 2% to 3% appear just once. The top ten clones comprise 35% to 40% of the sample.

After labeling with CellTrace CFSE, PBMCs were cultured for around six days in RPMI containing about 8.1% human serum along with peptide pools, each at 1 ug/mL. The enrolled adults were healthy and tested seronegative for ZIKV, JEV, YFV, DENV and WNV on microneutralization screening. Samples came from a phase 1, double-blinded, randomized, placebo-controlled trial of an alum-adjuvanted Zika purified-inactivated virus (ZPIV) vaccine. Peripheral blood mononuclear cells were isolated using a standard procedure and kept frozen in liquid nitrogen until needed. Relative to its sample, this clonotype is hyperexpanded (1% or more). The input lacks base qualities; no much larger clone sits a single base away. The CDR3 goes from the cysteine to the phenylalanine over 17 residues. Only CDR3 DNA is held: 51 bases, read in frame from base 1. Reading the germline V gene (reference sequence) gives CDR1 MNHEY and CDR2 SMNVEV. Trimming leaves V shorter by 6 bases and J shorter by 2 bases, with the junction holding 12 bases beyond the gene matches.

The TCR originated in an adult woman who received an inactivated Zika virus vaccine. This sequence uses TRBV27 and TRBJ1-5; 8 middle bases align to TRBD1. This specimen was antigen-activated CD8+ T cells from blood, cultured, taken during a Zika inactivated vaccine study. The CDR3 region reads CASSPGGAGSGNQPQHF. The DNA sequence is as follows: TGTGCCAGCAGCCCAGGGGGCGCGGGGTCGGGCAATCAGCCCCAGCATTTT.